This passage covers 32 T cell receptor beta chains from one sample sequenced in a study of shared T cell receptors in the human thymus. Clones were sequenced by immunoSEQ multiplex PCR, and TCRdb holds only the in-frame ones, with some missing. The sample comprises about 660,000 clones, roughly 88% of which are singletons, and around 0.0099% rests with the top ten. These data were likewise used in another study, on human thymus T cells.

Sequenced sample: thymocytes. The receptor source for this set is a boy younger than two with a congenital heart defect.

The chain's CDR3 is CASSQAPGHRNTEAFF. In nucleotides, the CDR3 is TGCGCCAGCAGCCAAGCCCCGGGACATAGGAACACTGAAGCTTTCTTT. The V and J genes are TRBV4-3 and TRBJ1-1; D is perhaps TRBD1 (6 bases). This CDR3 has 16 residues. Trimming cost V 1 base and J 1 base, with 13 bases left between them. The germline V gene encodes CDR1 LGHNA and CDR2 YSLEER.

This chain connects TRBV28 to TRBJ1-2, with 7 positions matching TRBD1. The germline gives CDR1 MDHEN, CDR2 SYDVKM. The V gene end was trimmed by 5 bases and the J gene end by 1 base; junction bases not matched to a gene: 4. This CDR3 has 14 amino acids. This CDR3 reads CASSRRGFNYGYTF. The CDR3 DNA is TGTGCCAGCAGTCGCAGGGGGTTTAACTATGGCTACACCTTC.

The CDR3 is CASSFRAGGENEQFF. The CDR3 bases are TGCGCCAGCAGCTTCCGAGCGGGAGGGGAGAATGAGCAGTTCTTC. This chain joins TRBV5-1 and TRBJ2-1; 10 nucleotides line up with TRBD2. CDR3 size: 15 residues. The V segment lost 2 bases and the J segment 7 bases; nucleotides outside the gene matches: 6. Germline V gene sequence: CDR1 SGHRS, CDR2 YFSETQ.

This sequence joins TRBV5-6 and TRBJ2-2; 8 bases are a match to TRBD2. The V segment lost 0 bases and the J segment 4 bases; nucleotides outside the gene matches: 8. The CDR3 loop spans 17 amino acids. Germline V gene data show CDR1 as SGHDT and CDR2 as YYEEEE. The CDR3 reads CASSLGAGEVCTGELFF. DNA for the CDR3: TGTGCCAGCAGCTTGGGAGCGGGAGAGGTTTGCACCGGGGAGCTGTTTTTT.

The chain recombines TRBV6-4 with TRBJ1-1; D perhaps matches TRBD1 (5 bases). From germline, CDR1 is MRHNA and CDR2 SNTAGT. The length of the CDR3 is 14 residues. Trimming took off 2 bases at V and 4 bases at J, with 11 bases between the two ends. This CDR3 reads CASSDDGGGTEAFF. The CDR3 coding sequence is TGTGCCAGCAGTGACGATGGGGGGGGCACTGAAGCTTTCTTT.

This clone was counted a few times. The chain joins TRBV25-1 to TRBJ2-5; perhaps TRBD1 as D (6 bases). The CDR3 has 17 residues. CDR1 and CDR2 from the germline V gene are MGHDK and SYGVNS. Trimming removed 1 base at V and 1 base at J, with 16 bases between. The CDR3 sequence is CASSESSVGTTQETQYF. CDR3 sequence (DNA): TGTGCCAGCAGTGAATCTTCCGTAGGGACAACCCAAGAGACCCAGTACTTC. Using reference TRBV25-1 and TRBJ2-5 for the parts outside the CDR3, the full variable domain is EADIYQTPRYLVIGTGKKITLECSQTMGHDKMYWYQQDPGMELHLIHYSYGVNSTEKGDLSSESTVSRIRTEHFPLTLESARPSHTSQYLCASSESSVGTTQETQYFGPGTRLLVL.

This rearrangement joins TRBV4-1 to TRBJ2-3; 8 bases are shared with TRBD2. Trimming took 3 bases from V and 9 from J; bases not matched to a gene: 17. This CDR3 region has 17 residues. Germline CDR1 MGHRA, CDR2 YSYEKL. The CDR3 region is CASSQLAGKGPVGTQYF. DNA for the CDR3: TGCGCCAGCAGCCAGTTAGCGGGAAAGGGGCCGGTGGGCACGCAGTATTTT.

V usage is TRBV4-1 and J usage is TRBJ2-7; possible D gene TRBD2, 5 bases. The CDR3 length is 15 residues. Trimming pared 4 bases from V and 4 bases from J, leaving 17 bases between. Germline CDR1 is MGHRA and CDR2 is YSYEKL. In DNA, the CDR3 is TGCGCCAGCAGCCTCCCCGGGATTGGAGATTACGAGCAGTACTTC. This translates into CASSLPGIGDYEQYF.

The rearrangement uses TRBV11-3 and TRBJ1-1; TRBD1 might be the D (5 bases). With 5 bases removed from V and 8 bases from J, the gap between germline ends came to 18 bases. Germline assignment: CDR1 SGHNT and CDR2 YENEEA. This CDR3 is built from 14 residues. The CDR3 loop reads CASSPADSSYEAFF. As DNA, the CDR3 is TGTGCCAGCAGCCCTGCCGACAGTTCATACGAAGCTTTCTTT.

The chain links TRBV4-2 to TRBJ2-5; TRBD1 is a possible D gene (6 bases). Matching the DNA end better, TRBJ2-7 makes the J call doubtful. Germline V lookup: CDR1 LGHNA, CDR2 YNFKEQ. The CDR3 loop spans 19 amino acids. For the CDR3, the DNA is TGTGCCAGCAGCCAAGATCTCTCCACCCCAGGCGGGCAGGGGTACGAGCAGTACTTC. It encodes CASSQDLSTPGGQGYEQYF.

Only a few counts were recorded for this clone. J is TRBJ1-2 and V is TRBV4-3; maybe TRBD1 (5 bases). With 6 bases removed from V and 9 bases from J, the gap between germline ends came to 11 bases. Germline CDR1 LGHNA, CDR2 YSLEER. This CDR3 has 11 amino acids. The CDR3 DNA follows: TGCGCCAGCAGTGGGGCGCTGAGCTACACCTTC. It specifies CASSGALSYTF.

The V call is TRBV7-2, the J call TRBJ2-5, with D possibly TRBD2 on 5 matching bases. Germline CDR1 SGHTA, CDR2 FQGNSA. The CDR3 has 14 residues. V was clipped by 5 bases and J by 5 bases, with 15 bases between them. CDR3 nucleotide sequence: TGTGCCAGCAGCCGAACTCGGACTGGGGAGACCCAGTACTTC. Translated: CASSRTRTGETQYF.

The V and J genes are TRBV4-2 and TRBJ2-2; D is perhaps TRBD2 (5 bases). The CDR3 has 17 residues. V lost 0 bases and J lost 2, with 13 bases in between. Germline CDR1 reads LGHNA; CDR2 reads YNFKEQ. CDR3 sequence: CASSQDWELVNTGELFF. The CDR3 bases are TGTGCCAGCAGCCAAGATTGGGAACTAGTTAACACCGGGGAGCTGTTTTTT.

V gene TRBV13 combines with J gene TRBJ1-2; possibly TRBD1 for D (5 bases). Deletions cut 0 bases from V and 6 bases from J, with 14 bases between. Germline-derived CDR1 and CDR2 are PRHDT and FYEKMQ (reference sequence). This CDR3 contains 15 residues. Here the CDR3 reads CASSLGTAPFHGYTF. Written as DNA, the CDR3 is TGTGCCAGCAGCTTAGGGACAGCACCCTTCCATGGCTACACCTTC.

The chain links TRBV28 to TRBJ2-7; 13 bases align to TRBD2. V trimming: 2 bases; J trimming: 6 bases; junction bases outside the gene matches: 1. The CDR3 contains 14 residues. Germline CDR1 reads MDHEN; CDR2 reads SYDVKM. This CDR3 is CASSLGLAGVEQYF. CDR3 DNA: TGTGCCAGCAGTTTAGGACTAGCGGGAGTCGAGCAGTACTTC.

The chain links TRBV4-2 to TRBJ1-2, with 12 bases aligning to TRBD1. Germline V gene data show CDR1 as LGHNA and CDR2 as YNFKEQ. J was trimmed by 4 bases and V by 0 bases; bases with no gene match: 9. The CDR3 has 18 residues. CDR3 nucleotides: TGTGCCAGCAGCCAAGACCTGGGACAGGGGGCTGGTAGCTATGGCTACACCTTC. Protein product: CASSQDLGQGAGSYGYTF.

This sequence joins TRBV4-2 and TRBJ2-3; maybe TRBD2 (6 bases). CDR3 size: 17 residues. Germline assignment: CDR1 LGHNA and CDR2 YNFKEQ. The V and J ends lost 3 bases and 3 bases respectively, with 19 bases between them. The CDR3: CASSHPNGGMGTDTQYF. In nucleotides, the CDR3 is TGTGCCAGCAGCCATCCCAATGGCGGGATGGGGACAGATACGCAGTATTTT.

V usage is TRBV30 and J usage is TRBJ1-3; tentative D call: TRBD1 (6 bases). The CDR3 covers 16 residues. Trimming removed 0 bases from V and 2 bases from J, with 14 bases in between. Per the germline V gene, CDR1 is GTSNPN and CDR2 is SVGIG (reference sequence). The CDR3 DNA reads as TGTGCCTGGAGTGTAGTAAAACAGGGACCTGGAAACACCATATATTTT. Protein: CAWSVVKQGPGNTIYF. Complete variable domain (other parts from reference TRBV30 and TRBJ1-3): SQTIHQWPATLVQPVGSPLSLECTVEGTSNPNLYWYRQAAGRGLQLLFYSVGIGQISSEVPQNLSASRPQDRQFILSSKKLLLSDSGFYLCAWSVVKQGPGNTIYFGEGSWLTVV.

CDR3 sequence (DNA): TGTGCCAGCAGTCCACTAGCGGGAGGGCGGGAGACCCAGTACTTC. Its translation: CASSPLAGGRETQYF. The rearrangement joins TRBV27 to TRBJ2-5, with 13 bases fitting TRBD2. There are 15 residues in the CDR3. Germline-derived CDR1 and CDR2 are MNHEY and SMNVEV (reference sequence). Trimming cost V 5 bases and J 5 bases; bases outside gene matches: 5.

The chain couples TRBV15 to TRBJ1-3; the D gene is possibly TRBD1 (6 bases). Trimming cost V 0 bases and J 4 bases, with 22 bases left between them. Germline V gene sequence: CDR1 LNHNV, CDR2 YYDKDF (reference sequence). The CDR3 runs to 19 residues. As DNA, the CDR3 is TGTGCCACCAGCAGAGAAGGGGGGGCAGGACCACCCAAGGGAAACACCATATATTTT. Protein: CATSREGGAGPPKGNTIYF.

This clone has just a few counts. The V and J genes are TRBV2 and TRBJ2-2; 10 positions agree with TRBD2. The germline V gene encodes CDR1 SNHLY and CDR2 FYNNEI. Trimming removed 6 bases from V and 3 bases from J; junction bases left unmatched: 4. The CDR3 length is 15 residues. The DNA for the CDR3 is TGTGCCAGCAGCCTGACTAGCGGGCACACCGGGGAGCTGTTTTTT. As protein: CASSLTSGHTGELFF.

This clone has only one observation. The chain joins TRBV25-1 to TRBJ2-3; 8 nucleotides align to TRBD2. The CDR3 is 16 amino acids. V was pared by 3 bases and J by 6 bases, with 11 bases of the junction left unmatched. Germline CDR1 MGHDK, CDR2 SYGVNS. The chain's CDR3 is CASSERPGLGFDTQYF. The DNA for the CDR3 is TGTGCCAGCAGTGAGCGTCCGGGACTAGGGTTTGATACGCAGTATTTT.

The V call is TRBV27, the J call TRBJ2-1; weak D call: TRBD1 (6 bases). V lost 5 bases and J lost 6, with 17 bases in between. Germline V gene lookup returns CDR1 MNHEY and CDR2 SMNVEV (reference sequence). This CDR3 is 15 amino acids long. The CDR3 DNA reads TGTGCCAGCAGTCCCCGGACTGGGGGCTGCAATGAGCAGTTCTTC. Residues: CASSPRTGGCNEQFF.

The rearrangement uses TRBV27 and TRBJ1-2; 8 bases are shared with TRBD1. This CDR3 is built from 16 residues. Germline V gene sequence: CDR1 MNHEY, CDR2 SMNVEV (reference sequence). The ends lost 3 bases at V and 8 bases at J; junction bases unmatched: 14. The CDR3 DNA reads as TGTGCCAGCAGTTTCTTTTCGGGGACAGGCCCTAGCGGCTACACCTTC. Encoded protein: CASSFFSGTGPSGYTF.

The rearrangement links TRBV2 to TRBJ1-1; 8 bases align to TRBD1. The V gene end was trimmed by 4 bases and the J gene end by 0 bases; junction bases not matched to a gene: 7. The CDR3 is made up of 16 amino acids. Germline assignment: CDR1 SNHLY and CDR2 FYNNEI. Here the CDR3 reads CASSGLWTGMNTEAFF. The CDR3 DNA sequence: TGTGCCAGCAGTGGCCTATGGACAGGGATGAACACTGAAGCTTTCTTT.

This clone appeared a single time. CDR3 region: CASSQERSGSGETQYF. The CDR3 coding sequence is TGCGCCAGCAGCCAAGAGCGGAGCGGGAGTGGGGAGACCCAGTACTTC. The rearrangement uses TRBV4-1 and TRBJ2-5, with 8 bases lining up with TRBD2. The CDR3 contains 16 residues. The V gene end was trimmed by 0 bases and the J gene end by 5 bases; junction bases not matched to a gene: 8. Germline CDR1 MGHRA, CDR2 YSYEKL.

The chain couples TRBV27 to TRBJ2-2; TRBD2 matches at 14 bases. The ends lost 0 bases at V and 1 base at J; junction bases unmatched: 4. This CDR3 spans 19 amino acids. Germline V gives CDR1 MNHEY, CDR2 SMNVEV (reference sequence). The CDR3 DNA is TGTGCCAGCAGTTTATCGGGGACTAGCGGGAGCCGGAACACCGGGGAGCTGTTTTTT. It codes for CASSLSGTSGSRNTGELFF.

The CDR3 coding sequence is TGTGCCAGCAGTGAAGGGGGGGCGGGGGACGCGTCTAACTATGGCTACACCTTC. Encoded protein: CASSEGGAGDASNYGYTF. V is TRBV6-1 and J is TRBJ1-2, with D possibly being TRBD1 (6 bases). The CDR3 is 18 amino acids. V was cut by 1 base and J by 0 bases, with 18 bases left in between. CDR1 and CDR2 from the germline V gene are MNHNS and SASEGT.

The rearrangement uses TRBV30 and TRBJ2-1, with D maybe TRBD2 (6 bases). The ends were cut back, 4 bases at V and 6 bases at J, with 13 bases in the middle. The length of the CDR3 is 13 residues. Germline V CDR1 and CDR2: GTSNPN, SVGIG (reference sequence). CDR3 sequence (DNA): TGTGCCTGGAAAGGGCGGAGGGGCAATGAGCAGTTCTTC. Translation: CAWKGRRGNEQFF.

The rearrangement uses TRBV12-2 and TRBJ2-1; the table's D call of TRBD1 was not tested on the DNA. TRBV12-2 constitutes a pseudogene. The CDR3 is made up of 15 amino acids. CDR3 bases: TGTGCAAGTCGAGAGGAGGGACAGCCCTACAATGAGCAGTTCTTC. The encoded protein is CASREEGQPYNEQFF.

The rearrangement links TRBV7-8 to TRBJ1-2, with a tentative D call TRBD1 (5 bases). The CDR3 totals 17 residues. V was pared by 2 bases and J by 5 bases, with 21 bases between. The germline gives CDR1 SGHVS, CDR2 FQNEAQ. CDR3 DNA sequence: TGTGCCAGCAGCTTATCCCCGCGGGGCCTACCAACATATGGCTACACCTTC. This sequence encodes CASSLSPRGLPTYGYTF. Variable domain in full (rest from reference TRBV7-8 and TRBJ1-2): GAGVSQSPRYKVAKRGQDVALRCDPISGHVSLFWYQQALGQGPEFLTYFQNEAQLDKSGLPSDRFFAERPEGSVSTLKIQRTQQEDSAVYLCASSLSPRGLPTYGYTFGSGTRLTVV.

CDR3 loop: CASSQASGNSSYNEQFF. The CDR3 nucleotides read TGTGCCAGCAGCCAAGCTAGCGGGAATAGCTCCTACAATGAGCAGTTCTTC. The chain employs TRBV14 and TRBJ2-1, with 9 bases aligning to TRBD2. J was trimmed by 0 bases and V by 1 base; bases with no gene match: 4. CDR1 and CDR2 (germline): SGHDN, FVKESK. The CDR3 covers 17 residues.